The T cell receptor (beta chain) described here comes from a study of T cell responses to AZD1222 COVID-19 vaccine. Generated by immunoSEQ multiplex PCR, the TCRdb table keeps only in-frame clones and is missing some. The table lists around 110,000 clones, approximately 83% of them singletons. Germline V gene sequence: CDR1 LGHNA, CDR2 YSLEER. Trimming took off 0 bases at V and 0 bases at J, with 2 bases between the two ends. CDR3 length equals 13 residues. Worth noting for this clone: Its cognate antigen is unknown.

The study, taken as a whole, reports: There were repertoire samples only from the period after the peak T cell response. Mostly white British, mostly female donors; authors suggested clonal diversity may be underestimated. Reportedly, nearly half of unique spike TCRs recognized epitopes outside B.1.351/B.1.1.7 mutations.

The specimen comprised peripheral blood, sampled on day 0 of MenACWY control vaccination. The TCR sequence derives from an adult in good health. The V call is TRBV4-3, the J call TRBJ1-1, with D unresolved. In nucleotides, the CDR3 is TGCGCCAGCAGCCAAGAAGTGAACACTGAAGCTTTCTTT. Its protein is CASSQEVNTEAFF.